The entry below gives a single TCR beta chain sequence along with its context. Primers used in a second PCR of about 7 to 11 cycles were a sample-barcoded 5' primer and a J-beta primer mix. TCRdb redid the calling of the 5' RACE reads with MiXCR, one entry per CDR3 protein. The repertoire holds roughly 800,000 distinct CDR3 sequences, with around a quarter as singletons. Trimming left V 3 bases short and J 4 bases short, with 13 bases between. This CDR3 has 14 residues. This record comes from a study of blood T cells in healthy people across ages. The sample was also reused in another study, on T cells of mothers and their children.

This rearrangement joins TRBV12-3 or TRBV12-4 to TRBJ2-7, with D possibly being TRBD1 or TRBD2 (6 bases each). This receptor was taken from a boy younger than 18 in good health. Sample: blood. The CDR3 DNA follows: TGTGCCAGCAGTTTCTTCGGGGGCGGATACGAGCAGTACTTC. Protein sequence: CASSFFGGGYEQYF.